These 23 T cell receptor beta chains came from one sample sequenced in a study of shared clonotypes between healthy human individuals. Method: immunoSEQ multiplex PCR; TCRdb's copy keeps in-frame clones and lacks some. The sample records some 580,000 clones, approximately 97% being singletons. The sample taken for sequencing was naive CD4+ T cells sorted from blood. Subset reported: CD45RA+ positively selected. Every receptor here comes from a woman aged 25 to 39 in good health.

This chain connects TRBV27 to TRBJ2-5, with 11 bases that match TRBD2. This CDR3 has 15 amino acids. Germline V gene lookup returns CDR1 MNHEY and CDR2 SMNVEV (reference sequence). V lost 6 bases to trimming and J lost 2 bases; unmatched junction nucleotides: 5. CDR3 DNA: TGTGCCAGCAGCCCGGGACTAGCGGCGCAAGAGACCCAGTACTTC. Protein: CASSPGLAAQETQYF.

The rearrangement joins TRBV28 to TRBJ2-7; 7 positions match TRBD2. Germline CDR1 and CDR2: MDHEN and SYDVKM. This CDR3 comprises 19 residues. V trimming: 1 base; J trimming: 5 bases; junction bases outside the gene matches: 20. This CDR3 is CASSLYSRVGLDFRNEQYF. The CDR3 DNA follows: TGTGCCAGCAGTTTATATTCTAGGGTAGGACTAGATTTTAGAAACGAGCAGTACTTC.

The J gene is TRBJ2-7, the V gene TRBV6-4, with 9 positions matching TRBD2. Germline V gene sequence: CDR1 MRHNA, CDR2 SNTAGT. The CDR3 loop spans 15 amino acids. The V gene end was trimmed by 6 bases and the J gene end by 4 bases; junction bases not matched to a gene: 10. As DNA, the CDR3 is TGTGCCAGCAGAGGTAGCGGGAGAGACGTTTACGAGCAGTACTTC. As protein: CASRGSGRDVYEQYF.

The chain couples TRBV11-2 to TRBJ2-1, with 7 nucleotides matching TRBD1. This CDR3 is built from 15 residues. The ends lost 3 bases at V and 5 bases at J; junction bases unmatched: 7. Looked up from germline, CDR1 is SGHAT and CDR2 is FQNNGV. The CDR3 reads CASSFLTGVNNEQFF. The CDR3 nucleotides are TGTGCCAGCAGCTTTTTAACAGGGGTAAACAATGAGCAGTTCTTC.

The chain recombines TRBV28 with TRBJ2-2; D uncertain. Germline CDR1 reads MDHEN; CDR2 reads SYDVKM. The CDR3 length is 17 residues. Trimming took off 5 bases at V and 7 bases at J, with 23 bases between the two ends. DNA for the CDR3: TGTGCCAGCAGTGTAGTTAGTAGTAGTCCGAATCTCGGGGAGCTGTTTTTT. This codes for CASSVVSSSPNLGELFF.

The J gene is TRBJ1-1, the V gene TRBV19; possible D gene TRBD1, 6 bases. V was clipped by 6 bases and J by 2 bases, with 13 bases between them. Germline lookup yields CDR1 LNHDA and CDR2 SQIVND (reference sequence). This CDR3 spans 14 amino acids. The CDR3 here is CASSPWTENTEAFF. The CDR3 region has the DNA TGTGCCAGTAGCCCCTGGACAGAAAACACTGAAGCTTTCTTT.

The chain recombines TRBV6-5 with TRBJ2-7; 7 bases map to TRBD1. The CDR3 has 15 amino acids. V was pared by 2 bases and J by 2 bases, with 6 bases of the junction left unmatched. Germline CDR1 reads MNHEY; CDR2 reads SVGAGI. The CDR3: CASSYGFRGTYEQYF. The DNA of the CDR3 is TGTGCCAGCAGTTACGGGTTCAGGGGGACCTACGAGCAGTACTTC.

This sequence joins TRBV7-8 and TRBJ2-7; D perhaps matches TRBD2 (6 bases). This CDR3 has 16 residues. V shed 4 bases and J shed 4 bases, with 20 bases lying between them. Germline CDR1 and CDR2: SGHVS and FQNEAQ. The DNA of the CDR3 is TGTGCCAGCAGCTCTCCGGGACGGAGGGCAGGATACGAGCAGTACTTC. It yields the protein CASSSPGRRAGYEQYF.

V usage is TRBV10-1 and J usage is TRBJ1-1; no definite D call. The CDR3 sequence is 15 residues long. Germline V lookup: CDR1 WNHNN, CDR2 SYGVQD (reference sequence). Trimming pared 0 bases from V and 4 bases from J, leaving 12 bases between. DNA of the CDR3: TGCGCCAGCAGTGAGTCGAGGTGGCGGGGCACTGAAGCTTTCTTT. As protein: CASSESRWRGTEAFF.

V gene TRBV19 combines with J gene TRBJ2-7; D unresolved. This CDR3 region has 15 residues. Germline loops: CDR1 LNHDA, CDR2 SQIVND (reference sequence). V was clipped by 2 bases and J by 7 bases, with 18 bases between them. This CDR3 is CASSIRPADPVEQYF. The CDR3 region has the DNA TGTGCCAGTAGTATAAGGCCCGCAGACCCGGTGGAGCAGTACTTC.

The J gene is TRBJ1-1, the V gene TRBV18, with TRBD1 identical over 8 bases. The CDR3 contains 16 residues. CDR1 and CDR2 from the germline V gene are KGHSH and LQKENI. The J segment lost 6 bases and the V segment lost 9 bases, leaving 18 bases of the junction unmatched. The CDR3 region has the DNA TGTGCCAGTCTCTTAAACGGTCCGGGACAGGTCTCTGAAGCTTTCTTT. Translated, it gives CASLLNGPGQVSEAFF.

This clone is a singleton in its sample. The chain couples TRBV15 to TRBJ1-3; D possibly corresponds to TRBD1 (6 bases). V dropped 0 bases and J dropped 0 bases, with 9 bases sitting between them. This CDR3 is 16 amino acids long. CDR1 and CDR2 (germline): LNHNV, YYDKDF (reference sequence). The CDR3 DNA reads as TGTGCCACCAGCAGAGATTCAGGGGCCTCTGGAAACACCATATATTTT. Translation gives CATSRDSGASGNTIYF.

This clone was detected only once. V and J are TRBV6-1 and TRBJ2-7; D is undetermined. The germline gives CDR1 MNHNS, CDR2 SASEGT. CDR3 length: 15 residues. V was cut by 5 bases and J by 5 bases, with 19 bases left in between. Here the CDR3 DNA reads TGTGCCAGCAGTCAATGGGCGGAGCTTCTGAACGAGCAGTACTTC. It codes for CASSQWAELLNEQYF.

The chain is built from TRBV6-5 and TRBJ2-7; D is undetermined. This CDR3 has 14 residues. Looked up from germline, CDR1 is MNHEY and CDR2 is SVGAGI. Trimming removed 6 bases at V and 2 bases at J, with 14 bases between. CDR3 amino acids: CASSRKLDAYEQYF. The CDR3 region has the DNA TGTGCCAGCAGCCGGAAACTCGACGCCTACGAGCAGTACTTC.

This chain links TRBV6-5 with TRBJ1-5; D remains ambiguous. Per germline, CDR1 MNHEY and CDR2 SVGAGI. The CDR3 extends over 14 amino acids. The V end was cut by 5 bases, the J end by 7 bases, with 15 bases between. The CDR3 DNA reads TGTGCCAGCAGTGGAGAAAGAGTGGGACAGCCCCAGCATTTT. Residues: CASSGERVGQPQHF.

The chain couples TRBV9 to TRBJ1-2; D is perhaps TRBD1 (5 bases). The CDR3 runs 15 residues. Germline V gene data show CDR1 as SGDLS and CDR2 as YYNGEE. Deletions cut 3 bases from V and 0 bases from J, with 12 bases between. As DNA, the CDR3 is TGTGCCAGCAGCGCCACGGGGGGAGCTAACTATGGCTACACCTTC. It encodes CASSATGGANYGYTF.

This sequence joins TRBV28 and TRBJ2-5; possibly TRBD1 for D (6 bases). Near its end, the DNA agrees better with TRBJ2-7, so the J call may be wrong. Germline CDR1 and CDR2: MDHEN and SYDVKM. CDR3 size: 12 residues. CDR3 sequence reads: CAAGASSYEQYF. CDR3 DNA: TGTGCCGCAGGGGCCAGCTCCTACGAGCAGTACTTC.

The CDR3 is CAWSGSGGDTQYF. The DNA of the CDR3 is TGTGCCTGGAGTGGGTCGGGGGGAGATACGCAGTATTTT. V is TRBV30 and J is TRBJ2-3; 7 bases fit TRBD2. The trim removed 1 base at V and 5 bases at J, leaving 3 bases unmatched. This CDR3 comprises 13 residues. Germline CDR1 reads GTSNPN; CDR2 reads SVGIG (reference sequence).

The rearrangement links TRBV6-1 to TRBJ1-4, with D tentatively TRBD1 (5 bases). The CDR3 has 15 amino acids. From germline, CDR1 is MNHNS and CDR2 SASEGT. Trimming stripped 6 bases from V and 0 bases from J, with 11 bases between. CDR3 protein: CASRGTSATNEKLFF. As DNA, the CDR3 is TGTGCCAGCAGGGGGACCAGTGCAACTAATGAAAAACTGTTTTTT.

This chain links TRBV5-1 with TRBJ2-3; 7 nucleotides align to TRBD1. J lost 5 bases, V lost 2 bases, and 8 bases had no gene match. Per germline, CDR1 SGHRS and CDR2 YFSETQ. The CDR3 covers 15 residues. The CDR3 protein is CASSFQGQVLDTQYF. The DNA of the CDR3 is TGCGCCAGCAGCTTCCAAGGACAGGTTCTAGATACGCAGTATTTT.

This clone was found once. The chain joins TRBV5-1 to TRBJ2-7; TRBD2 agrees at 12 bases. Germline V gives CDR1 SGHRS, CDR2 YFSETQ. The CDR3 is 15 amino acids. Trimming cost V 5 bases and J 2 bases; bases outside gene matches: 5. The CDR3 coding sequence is TGCGCCAGCAGACCGACTAGCGGGGGTACCTACGAGCAGTACTTC. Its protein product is CASRPTSGGTYEQYF.

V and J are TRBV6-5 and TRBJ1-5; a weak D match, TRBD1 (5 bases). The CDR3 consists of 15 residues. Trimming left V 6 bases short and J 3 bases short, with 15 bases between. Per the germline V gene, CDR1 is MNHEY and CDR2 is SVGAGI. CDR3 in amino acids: CASRARDFNNQPQHF. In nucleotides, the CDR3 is TGTGCCAGCAGAGCCAGGGATTTCAACAATCAGCCCCAGCATTTT.

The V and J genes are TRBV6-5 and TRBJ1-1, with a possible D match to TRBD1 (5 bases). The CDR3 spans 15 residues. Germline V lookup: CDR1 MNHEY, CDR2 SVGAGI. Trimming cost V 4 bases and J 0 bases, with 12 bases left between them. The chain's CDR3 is CASSSDRRLNTEAFF. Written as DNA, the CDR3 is TGTGCCAGCAGTTCCGACAGAAGATTGAACACTGAAGCTTTCTTT.